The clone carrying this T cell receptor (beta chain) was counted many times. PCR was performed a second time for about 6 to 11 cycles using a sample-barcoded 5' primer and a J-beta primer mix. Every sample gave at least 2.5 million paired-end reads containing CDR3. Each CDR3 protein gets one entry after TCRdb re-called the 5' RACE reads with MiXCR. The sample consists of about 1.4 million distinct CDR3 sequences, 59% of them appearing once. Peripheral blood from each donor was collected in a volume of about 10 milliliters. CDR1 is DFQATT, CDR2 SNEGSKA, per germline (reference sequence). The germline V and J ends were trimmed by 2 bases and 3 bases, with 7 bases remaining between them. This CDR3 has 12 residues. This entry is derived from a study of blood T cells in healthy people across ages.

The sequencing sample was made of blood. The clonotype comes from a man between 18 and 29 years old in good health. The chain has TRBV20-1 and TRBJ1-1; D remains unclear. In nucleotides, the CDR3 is TGCAGTGCTAGAATCCGGGACACTGAAGCTTTCTTT. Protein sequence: CSARIRDTEAFF.